This T cell receptor beta chain appears in the sequencing data of a study of a mutant IDH1 vaccine in newly diagnosed glioma. CDR1 is SGHTA, CDR2 FQGNSA, per germline. V shed 2 bases and J shed 0 bases, with 10 bases lying between them. CDR3 length equals 15 residues. Time point indicated: week 47, end of study. The vaccine gave 300 ug of a 20-mer mutant IDH1 peptide subcutaneously per dose. Measured with immunoSEQ multiplex PCR; TCRdb has only the in-frame clones, and not every one. The sample holds 10,000 to 15,000 clones, around 77% seen once. In the case of this clone: Its antigen is as yet unknown.

Study observations and caveats: Seemingly, top peripheral T cell clonotype changes bore no relation to pseudoprogression.

This material consisted of PBMCs, taken from a glioma patient whose treatment included an IDH1 peptide vaccine. This receptor was obtained from a woman aged 40 to 50 with glioma. The chain links TRBV7-2 to TRBJ1-2; D perhaps matches TRBD1 (5 bases). The CDR3 protein is CASSLYDSSNYGYTF. For the CDR3, the DNA is TGTGCCAGCAGCTTATACGACAGTTCTAACTATGGCTACACCTTC.